This T cell receptor beta chain comes out of a study of blood T cell repertoires in COVID-19. Study-wide background: Acute and convalescent COVID-19 samples came from the United States, Italy and Spain. T cells, B-cell-depleted T cells, or PBMCs provided the cDNA or gDNA that served as material.

V lost 2 bases to trimming and J lost 0 bases, with 8 bases between them. CDR1 and CDR2 (germline): MNHNY, SVGAGI (reference sequence). The CDR3 covers 15 residues. In the original processing: Amplified reference gene primers provided the basis for estimating nucleated cell counts. The protocol was immunoSEQ multiplex PCR, while the TCRdb copy is restricted to in-frame clones and leaves out a portion. V, J and clone size reflect that table, while D and trimming were determined from the DNA. The sample lists about 220,000 clones, around 80% occurring once. The specimen sequenced was peripheral blood. The chain links TRBV6-6 to TRBJ2-1; D gene uncertain. This sequence was found in a human donor in a cohort sampled during active COVID-19. Written as DNA, the CDR3 is TGTGCCAGCAGTTACGGAGAGAGCTCCTACAATGAGCAGTTCTTC. Translation gives CASSYGESSYNEQFF.